These T cell receptor beta chains were read from a single sample in a study of cytomegalovirus exposure and HLA in healthy donors. Assay used: immunoSEQ multiplex PCR; TCRdb lists only in-frame clones, some missing. The repertoire holds 150,000 or so clones, roughly 80% seen once, with around 9.1% in the top ten. Sequenced input: PBMCs. These receptors were collected from a male donor in good health and CMV-seropositive. The CDR3 runs from the conserved cysteine through the conserved F or W. For some rows the clone size is stated as once, few or many, or as a class when expanded; others skip it.

abundance: -
j_gene: TRBJ1-1
len: 15
v_gene: TRBV5-1
CDR3aa: CASSIRTGGNTEAFF

abundance: -
j_gene: TRBJ1-2
len: 15
v_gene: TRBV6-1
CDR3aa: CASASAQGTGYGYTF

abundance: -
j_gene: TRBJ1-5
len: 15
v_gene: TRBV19
CDR3aa: CASSIGTGGGQPQHF

abundance: once
j_gene: TRBJ1-3
len: 14
v_gene: TRBV6-6
CDR3aa: CASSSRTAGNTIYF

abundance: -
j_gene: TRBJ1-3
len: 13
v_gene: TRBV5-5
CDR3aa: CASSWQGGNTIYF

abundance: -
j_gene: TRBJ1-4
len: 13
v_gene: TRBV30
CDR3aa: CAWSPQSGGTLGF

abundance: -
j_gene: TRBJ1-5
len: 12
v_gene: TRBV6-5
CDR3aa: CASSFTDQPQHF

abundance: once
j_gene: TRBJ2-7
len: 15
v_gene: TRBV9
CDR3aa: CASSVGEGSSYEQYF

abundance: -
j_gene: TRBJ1-2
len: 18
v_gene: TRBV28
CDR3aa: CASSFSGTGTHSLYGYTF

abundance: -
j_gene: TRBJ2-1
len: 12
v_gene: TRBV9
CDR3aa: CASSPSYSEQFF

abundance: -
j_gene: TRBJ2-5
len: 15
v_gene: TRBV2
CDR3aa: CASTKDLVAGGPQYF

abundance: -
j_gene: TRBJ2-7
len: 15
v_gene: TRBV5-1
CDR3aa: CASRVDIPSSYEQYF

abundance: -
j_gene: TRBJ2-1
len: 17
v_gene: TRBV5-4
CDR3aa: CASSHDLMAATYNEQFF

abundance: -
j_gene: TRBJ1-1
len: 18
v_gene: TRBV7-8
CDR3aa: CASSLASSLTGSHTEAFF

abundance: -
j_gene: TRBJ2-7
len: 15
v_gene: TRBV7-6
CDR3aa: CASSSWGLSSYEQYF

abundance: few
j_gene: TRBJ2-7
len: 19
v_gene: TRBV9
CDR3aa: CASSVGGGRGGLTSYEQYF

abundance: few
j_gene: TRBJ2-4
len: 15
v_gene: TRBV4-3
CDR3aa: CASSQVDRDKNSQYF

abundance: -
j_gene: TRBJ1-1
len: 14
v_gene: TRBV6-5
CDR3aa: CASSYVGGVTEAFF

abundance: few
j_gene: TRBJ2-6
len: 13
v_gene: TRBV11-3
CDR3aa: CASSHSGANGLTF

abundance: -
j_gene: TRBJ2-5
len: 14
v_gene: TRBV25-1
CDR3aa: CASSEILAGETQYF

abundance: once
j_gene: TRBJ2-3
len: 11
v_gene: TRBV10-2
CDR3aa: CASSESSSLNF

abundance: few
j_gene: TRBJ1-1
len: 13
v_gene: TRBV28
CDR3aa: CASSTDSYTEAFF

abundance: -
j_gene: TRBJ1-1
len: 13
v_gene: TRBV10-2
CDR3aa: CASSRQLNTEAFF